This TCR beta chain comes out of a study of control samples from healthy donors and cancer patients. Only in-frame clones appear in the TCRdb table, and some are missing; sequencing was by immunoSEQ multiplex PCR. The sample carries some 200,000 clones, roughly 89% recorded once. Trimming removed 5 bases from V and 2 bases from J; junction bases left unmatched: 5. The CDR3 runs to 15 residues. Germline assignment: CDR1 MNHEY and CDR2 SVGAGI. This sequence was found in a woman in her 30s in good health. The chain carries TRBV6-5 and TRBJ2-7, with 11 bases identical to TRBD2. The specimen sequenced was blood. The CDR3 loop reads CASSRSGRGTYEQYF. The CDR3 DNA reads as TGTGCCAGCAGTCGTAGCGGGAGGGGAACCTACGAGCAGTACTTC.